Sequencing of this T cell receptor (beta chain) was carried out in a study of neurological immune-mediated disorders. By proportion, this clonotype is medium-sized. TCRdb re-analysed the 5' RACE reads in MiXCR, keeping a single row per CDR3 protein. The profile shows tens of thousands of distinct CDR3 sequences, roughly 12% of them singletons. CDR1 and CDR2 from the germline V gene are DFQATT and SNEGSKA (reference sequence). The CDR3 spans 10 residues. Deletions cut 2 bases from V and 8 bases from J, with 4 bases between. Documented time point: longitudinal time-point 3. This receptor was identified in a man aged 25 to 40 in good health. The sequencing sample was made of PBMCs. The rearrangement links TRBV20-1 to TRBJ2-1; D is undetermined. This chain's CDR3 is CSARSDEQFF. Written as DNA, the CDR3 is TGCAGTGCTAGATCCGATGAGCAGTTCTTC.